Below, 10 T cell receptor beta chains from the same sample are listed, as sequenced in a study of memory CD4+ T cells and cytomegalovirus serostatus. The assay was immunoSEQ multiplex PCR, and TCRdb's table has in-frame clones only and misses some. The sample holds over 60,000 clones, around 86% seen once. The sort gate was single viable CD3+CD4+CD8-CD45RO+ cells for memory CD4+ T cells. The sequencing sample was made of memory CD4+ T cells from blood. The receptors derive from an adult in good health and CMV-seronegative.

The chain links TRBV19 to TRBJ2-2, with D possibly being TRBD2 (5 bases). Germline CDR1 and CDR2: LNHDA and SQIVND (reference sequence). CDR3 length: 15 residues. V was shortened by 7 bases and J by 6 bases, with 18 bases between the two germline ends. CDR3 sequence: CASKVWARVAGELFF. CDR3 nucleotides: TGTGCCAGTAAGGTCTGGGCGCGGGTCGCCGGGGAGCTGTTTTTT.

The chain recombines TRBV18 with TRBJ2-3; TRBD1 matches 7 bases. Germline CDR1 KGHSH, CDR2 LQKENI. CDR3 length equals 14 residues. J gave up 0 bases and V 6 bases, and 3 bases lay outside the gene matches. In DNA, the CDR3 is TGTGCCAGCTCCCCGACAGGGAGCACAGATACGCAGTATTTT. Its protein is CASSPTGSTDTQYF.

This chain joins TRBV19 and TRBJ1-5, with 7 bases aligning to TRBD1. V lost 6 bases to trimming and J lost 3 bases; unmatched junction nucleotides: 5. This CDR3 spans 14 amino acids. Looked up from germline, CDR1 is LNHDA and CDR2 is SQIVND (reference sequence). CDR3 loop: CASRVGQHNQPQHF. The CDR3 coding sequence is TGTGCCAGTAGGGTGGGACAGCACAATCAGCCCCAGCATTTT.

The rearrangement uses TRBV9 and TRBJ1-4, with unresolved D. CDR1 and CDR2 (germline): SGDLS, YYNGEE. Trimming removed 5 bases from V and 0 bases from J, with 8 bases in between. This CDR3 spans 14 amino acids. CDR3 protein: CASSLRATNEKLFF. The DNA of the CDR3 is TGTGCCAGCAGTTTACGTGCAACTAATGAAAAACTGTTTTTT. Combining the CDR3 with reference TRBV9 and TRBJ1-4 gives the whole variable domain DSGVTQTPKHLITATGQRVTLRCSPRSGDLSVYWYQQSLDQGLQFLIQYYNGEERAKGNILERFSAQQFPDLHSELNLSSLELGDSALYFCASSLRATNEKLFFGSGTQLSVL.

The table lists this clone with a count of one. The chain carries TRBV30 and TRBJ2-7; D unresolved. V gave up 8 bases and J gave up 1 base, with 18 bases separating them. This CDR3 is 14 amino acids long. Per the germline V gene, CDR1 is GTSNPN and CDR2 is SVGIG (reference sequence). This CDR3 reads CAGSPVLRSYEQYF. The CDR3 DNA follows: TGTGCCGGCAGTCCGGTCCTAAGGTCCTACGAGCAGTACTTC.

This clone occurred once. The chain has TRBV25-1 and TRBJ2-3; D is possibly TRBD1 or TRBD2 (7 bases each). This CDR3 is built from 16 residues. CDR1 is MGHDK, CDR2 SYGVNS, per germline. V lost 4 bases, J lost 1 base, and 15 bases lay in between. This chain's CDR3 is CASSGREGARTDTQYF. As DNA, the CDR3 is TGTGCCAGCAGTGGGAGGGAGGGGGCGCGCACAGATACGCAGTATTTT.

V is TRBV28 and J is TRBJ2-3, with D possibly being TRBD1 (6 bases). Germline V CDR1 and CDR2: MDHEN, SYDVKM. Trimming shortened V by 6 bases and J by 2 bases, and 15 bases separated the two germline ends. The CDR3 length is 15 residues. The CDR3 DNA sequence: TGTGCCAGCAGCCCCTCGACAGGTTACACAGATACGCAGTATTTT. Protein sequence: CASSPSTGYTDTQYF.

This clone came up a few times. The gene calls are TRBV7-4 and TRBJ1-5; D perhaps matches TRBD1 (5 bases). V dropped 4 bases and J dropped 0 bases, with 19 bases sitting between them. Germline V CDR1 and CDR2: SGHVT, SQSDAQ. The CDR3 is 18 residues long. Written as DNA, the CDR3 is TGTGCCAGCAGCTCGTATTCCCCGGACAATTATAGCAATCAGCCCCAGCATTTT. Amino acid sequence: CASSSYSPDNYSNQPQHF.

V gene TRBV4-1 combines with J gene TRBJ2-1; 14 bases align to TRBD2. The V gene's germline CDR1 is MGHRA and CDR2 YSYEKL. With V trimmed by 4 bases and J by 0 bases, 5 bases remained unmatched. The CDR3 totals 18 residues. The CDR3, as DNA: TGCGCCAGCAGCCCAGCGGGGACTAGCGGGAGCTCCTACAATGAGCAGTTCTTC. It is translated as CASSPAGTSGSSYNEQFF.

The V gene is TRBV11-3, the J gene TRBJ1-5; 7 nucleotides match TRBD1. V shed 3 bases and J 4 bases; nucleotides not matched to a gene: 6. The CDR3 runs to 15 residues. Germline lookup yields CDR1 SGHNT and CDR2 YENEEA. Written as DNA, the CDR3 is TGTGCCAGCAGCTTCCGGGACAGCCCTAATCAGCCCCAGCATTTT. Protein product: CASSFRDSPNQPQHF. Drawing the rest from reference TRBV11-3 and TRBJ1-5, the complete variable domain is EAGVVQSPRYKIIEKKQPVAFWCNPISGHNTLYWYLQNLGQGPELLIRYENEEAVDDSQLPKDRFSAERLKGVDSTLKIQPAELGDSAVYLCASSFRDSPNQPQHFGDGTRLSIL.